This TCR beta chain is from a study of blood T cell repertoires in COVID-19. As processed by the authors: Researchers report that nucleated cell counts were estimated from reference gene primer amplification. Generated by immunoSEQ multiplex PCR, the TCRdb table keeps only in-frame clones and is missing some. V, J and clone size are taken as reported in that table, and D and trimming were inferred from the DNA itself. The sample includes 200,000 to 300,000 clones, around 80% of them seen just once. The CDR3 covers 14 residues. Trimming removed 4 bases from V and 9 bases from J, with 17 bases in between. The germline gives CDR1 LGHDT, CDR2 YNNKEL (reference sequence).

Material for sequencing was peripheral blood. J is TRBJ2-3 and V is TRBV3-1 (or the pseudogene TRBV3-2), with D possibly matching TRBD2 (5 bases). This TCR was recovered from a man in his 60s with acute or convalescent COVID-19. The CDR3, as DNA: TGTGCCAGCAGCCTTGGGTTACTAGTAGGCACGCAGTATTTT. Translation: CASSLGLLVGTQYF.